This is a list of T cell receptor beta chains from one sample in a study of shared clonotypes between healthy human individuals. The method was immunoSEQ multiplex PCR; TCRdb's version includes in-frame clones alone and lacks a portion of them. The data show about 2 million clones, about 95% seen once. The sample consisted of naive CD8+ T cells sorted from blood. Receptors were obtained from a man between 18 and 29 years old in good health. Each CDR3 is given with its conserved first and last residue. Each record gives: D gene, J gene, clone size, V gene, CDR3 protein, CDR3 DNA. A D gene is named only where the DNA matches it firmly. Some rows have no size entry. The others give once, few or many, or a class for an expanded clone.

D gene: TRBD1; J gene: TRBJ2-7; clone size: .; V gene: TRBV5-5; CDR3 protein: CASSPQGVGLYEQYF; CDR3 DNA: TGTGCCAGCAGCCCACAGGGGGTCGGACTCTACGAGCAGTACTTC
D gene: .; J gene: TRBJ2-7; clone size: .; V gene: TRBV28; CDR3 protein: CASSLDPGPYEQYF; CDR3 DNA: TGTGCCAGCAGTTTAGACCCAGGGCCCTACGAGCAGTACTTC
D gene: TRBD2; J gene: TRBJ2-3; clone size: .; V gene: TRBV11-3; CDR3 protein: CASSLGAAGAVSAQYF; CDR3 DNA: TGTGCCAGCAGCTTAGGGGCAGCGGGGGCGGTGTCGGCGCAGTATTTT
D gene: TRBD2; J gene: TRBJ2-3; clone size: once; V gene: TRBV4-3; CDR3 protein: CASRRLAASTDTQYF; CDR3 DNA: TGCGCCAGCAGGCGACTAGCGGCTAGCACAGATACGCAGTATTTT
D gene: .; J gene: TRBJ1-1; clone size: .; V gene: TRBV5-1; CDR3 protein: CASSLSNTEAFF; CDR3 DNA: TGCGCCAGCAGTTTGTCCAACACTGAAGCTTTCTTT
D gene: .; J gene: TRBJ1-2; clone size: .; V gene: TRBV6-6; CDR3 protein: CASSYSGGSYGYTF; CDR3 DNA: TGTGCCAGCAGTTACTCGGGGGGATCTTATGGCTACACCTTC
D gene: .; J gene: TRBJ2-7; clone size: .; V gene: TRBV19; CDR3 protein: CASSYRGFSYEQYF; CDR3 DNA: TGTGCCAGTAGTTACCGCGGCTTCTCCTACGAGCAGTACTTC
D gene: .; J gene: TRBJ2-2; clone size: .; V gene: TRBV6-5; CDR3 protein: CASRWGEYTGELFF; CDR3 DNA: TGTGCCAGCAGGTGGGGGGAGTACACCGGGGAGCTGTTTTTT
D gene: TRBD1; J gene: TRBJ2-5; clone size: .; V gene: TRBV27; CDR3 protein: CASSVAGGWETQYF; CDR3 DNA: TGTGCCAGCAGCGTGGCAGGGGGTTGGGAGACCCAGTACTTC
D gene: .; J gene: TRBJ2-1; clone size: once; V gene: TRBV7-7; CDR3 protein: CASSVLGGSYNEQFF; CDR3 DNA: TGTGCTAGCAGCGTGCTCGGAGGGTCCTACAATGAGCAGTTCTTC
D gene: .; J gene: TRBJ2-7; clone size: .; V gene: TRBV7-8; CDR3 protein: CASSLAGSSYEQYF; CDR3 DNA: TGTGCCAGCAGCTTAGCTGGCAGTTCCTACGAGCAGTACTTC
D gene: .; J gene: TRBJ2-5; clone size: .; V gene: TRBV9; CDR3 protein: CASSVQGSETQYF; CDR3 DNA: TGTGCCAGCAGCGTACAGGGCTCAGAGACCCAGTACTTC
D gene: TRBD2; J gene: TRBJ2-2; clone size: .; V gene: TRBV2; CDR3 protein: CASSVGTSRTGELFF; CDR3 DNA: TGTGCCAGCAGTGTTGGGACTAGCCGTACCGGGGAGCTGTTTTTT
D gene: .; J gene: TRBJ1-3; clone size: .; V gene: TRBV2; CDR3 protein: CASSEDTEGAGNTIYF; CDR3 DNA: TGTGCCAGCAGTGAAGACACTGAAGGGGCTGGAAACACCATATATTTT
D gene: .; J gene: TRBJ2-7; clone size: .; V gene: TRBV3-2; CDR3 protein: CASRSGYF; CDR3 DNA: TGTGCCAGCCGGTCAGGGTACTTC
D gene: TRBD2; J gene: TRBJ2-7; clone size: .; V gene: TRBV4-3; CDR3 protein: CASSQDRQREGLTYEQYF; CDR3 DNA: TGCGCCAGCAGCCAAGACAGACAGAGGGAGGGCCTCACCTACGAGCAGTACTTC